The 13 T cell receptor beta chains given below trace back to one sample, sequenced in a study of cytomegalovirus exposure and HLA in healthy donors. Primers included in the PCR were 60 Vbeta and 13 Jbeta primers. Profiled with immunoSEQ multiplex PCR; TCRdb holds only in-frame clones, not every one. This table holds tens of thousands of clones, approximately 84% found once. The specimen was PBMCs. Source of these receptors: a man aged 18 to 29 in good health and CMV-seronegative.

This chain connects TRBV14 to TRBJ2-2, with 9 bases fitting TRBD1. Per the germline V gene, CDR1 is SGHDN and CDR2 is FVKESK. V trimming: 3 bases; J trimming: 4 bases; junction bases outside the gene matches: 6. CDR3 length equals 16 residues. The CDR3 reads CASSHRTGDLTGELFF. The CDR3, as DNA: TGTGCCAGCAGCCACCGGACAGGGGACCTCACCGGGGAGCTGTTTTTT.

A single count supports this clone. This chain links TRBV28 with TRBJ2-2; 15 bases fit TRBD2. Germline CDR1 and CDR2: MDHEN and SYDVKM. V was clipped by 3 bases and J by 5 bases; unmatched bases: 7. The CDR3 loop spans 18 amino acids. CDR3 amino acids: CASSFNGLAGGPTGELFF. CDR3 coding DNA: TGTGCCAGCAGTTTTAATGGACTAGCGGGAGGGCCGACCGGGGAGCTGTTTTTT. The entire variable domain, with the rest obtained from reference TRBV28 and TRBJ2-2, is as follows: DVKVTQSSRYLVKRTGEKVFLECVQDMDHENMFWYRQDPGLGLRLIYFSYDVKMKEKGDIPEGYSVSREKKERFSLILESASTNQTSMYLCASSFNGLAGGPTGELFFGEGSRLTVL.

The V call is TRBV4-2, the J call TRBJ2-7; 12 positions match TRBD1. V lost 1 base and J lost 6; bases outside the gene matches: 7. In germline, CDR1 is LGHNA, CDR2 YNFKEQ. The CDR3 is 16 amino acids. Here the CDR3 reads CASSQVTGTGGGEQYF. The CDR3 bases are TGTGCCAGCAGCCAAGTTACCGGGACAGGGGGCGGCGAGCAGTACTTC.

This clone was seen a handful of times. The chain employs TRBV19 and TRBJ2-3; TRBD2 matches 8 bases. The CDR3 spans 17 residues. The V segment lost 1 base and the J segment 4 bases; nucleotides outside the gene matches: 10. The germline CDR1 and CDR2 sequences are LNHDA and SQIVND (reference sequence). The CDR3 bases are TGTGCCAGTAGTATAGTAAGGCTAGCGGGTCCCTCAGATACGCAGTATTTT. Its protein is CASSIVRLAGPSDTQYF.

The chain joins TRBV2 to TRBJ2-1; 9 positions agree with TRBD2. CDR1 SNHLY and CDR2 FYNNEI come from the germline V gene. V lost 4 bases, J lost 4 bases, and 2 bases stayed unmatched. The CDR3 consists of 14 residues. CDR3 DNA sequence: TGTGCCAGCAGTGGGCGGGAGGGTTACAATGAGCAGTTCTTC. The encoded protein is CASSGREGYNEQFF.

The chain links TRBV5-1 to TRBJ2-7, with 8 bases lining up with TRBD2. This CDR3 has 15 residues. V was clipped by 5 bases and J by 3 bases; unmatched bases: 10. The germline CDR1 and CDR2 sequences are SGHRS and YFSETQ. The CDR3 loop is CASRETGTRVYEQYF. The CDR3 DNA is TGCGCCAGCAGAGAGACCGGGACTAGGGTCTACGAGCAGTACTTC.

V gene TRBV18 combines with J gene TRBJ1-1, with 7 bases that match TRBD1. The CDR3 is made up of 14 amino acids. Per the germline V gene, CDR1 is KGHSH and CDR2 is LQKENI. J was trimmed by 0 bases and V by 6 bases; bases with no gene match: 4. CDR3: CASSPGQLNTEAFF. In DNA form, the CDR3 reads TGTGCCAGCTCCCCGGGACAGTTGAACACTGAAGCTTTCTTT.

This chain joins TRBV19 and TRBJ2-7; perhaps TRBD1 as D (5 bases). Germline loops: CDR1 LNHDA, CDR2 SQIVND (reference sequence). V was pared by 3 bases and J by 3 bases, with 15 bases between. This CDR3 is 15 amino acids long. CDR3 amino acids: CASSMGQRQIYEQYF. CDR3 bases: TGTGCCAGTAGTATGGGGCAGCGACAGATCTACGAGCAGTACTTC.

This chain joins TRBV5-1 and TRBJ2-2; TRBD2 agrees at 14 bases. This CDR3 spans 17 amino acids. J was trimmed by 3 bases and V by 4 bases; bases with no gene match: 5. Germline CDR1 reads SGHRS; CDR2 reads YFSETQ. The CDR3 DNA sequence: TGCGCCAGCAGCCGGACTAGCGGGAGGACCCACACCGGGGAGCTGTTTTTT. Its protein is CASSRTSGRTHTGELFF. Combining the CDR3 with reference TRBV5-1 and TRBJ2-2 gives the whole variable domain KAGVTQTPRYLIKTRGQQVTLSCSPISGHRSVSWYQQTPGQGLQFLFEYFSETQRNKGNFPGRFSGRQFSNSRSEMNVSTLELGDSALYLCASSRTSGRTHTGELFFGEGSRLTVL.

This CDR3 is CASSPDRNNSPLHF. DNA for the CDR3: TGTGCCAGCTCCCCCGACAGGAATAATTCACCCCTCCACTTT. The chain combines TRBV18 with TRBJ1-6, with D perhaps matching TRBD1 (6 bases). V shed 6 bases and J shed 5 bases, with 11 bases lying between them. Germline V gene sequence: CDR1 KGHSH, CDR2 LQKENI. This CDR3 spans 14 amino acids.

This clone has more than one count but fewer than ten. The rearrangement links TRBV6-5 to TRBJ1-2; a weak D match, TRBD1 (5 bases). With 7 bases removed from V and 4 bases from J, the gap between germline ends came to 16 bases. This CDR3 region has 14 residues. CDR1 is MNHEY, CDR2 SVGAGI, per germline. The CDR3 protein is CASTHQGGGYGYTF. The CDR3 DNA follows: TGTGCCAGCACCCACCAGGGAGGTGGCTATGGCTACACCTTC.

The V and J genes are TRBV18 and TRBJ1-1; possible D gene TRBD1, 5 bases. Germline CDR1 is KGHSH and CDR2 is LQKENI. Deletions cut 2 bases from V and 6 bases from J, with 16 bases between. This CDR3 is built from 15 residues. The CDR3 sequence: CASSPDSWTGSEAFF. The DNA of the CDR3 is TGTGCCAGCTCACCAGACAGTTGGACCGGCTCTGAAGCTTTCTTT.

V gene TRBV4-1 combines with J gene TRBJ2-7; D is unresolved. CDR1 is MGHRA, CDR2 YSYEKL, per germline. This CDR3 contains 13 residues. Trimming cost V 1 base and J 3 bases, with 7 bases left between them. CDR3 amino acids: CASSQVQDYEQYF. The CDR3 DNA is TGCGCCAGCAGCCAAGTTCAGGACTACGAGCAGTACTTC.